Listed here is a single TCR beta chain. What it binds is unknown. This entry comes from a study of T cells expressing NK-cell markers. General study points: Also leading the CD3+CD56-NKG2C+ fraction in a handful of donors were these clonotypes. In about six donors, dominant CD3+CD56+NKG2C+ clonotypes ranked among the top 10 CD8+ clonotypes.

TCRdb reprocessed the 5' RACE reads and stores each CDR3 protein as one record, lacking DNA. In total, the table holds some 140,000 distinct CDR3 sequences. Germline V gene data show CDR1 as LNHDA and CDR2 as SQIVND (reference sequence). This CDR3 contains 15 residues. The sequenced material came from blood T cells: a sorted CD56 or NKG2C T cell subset, CD4+ or CD8+ T cells, or bulk PBMC T cells (not recorded which). The chain carries TRBV19 and TRBJ1-5; TCRdb proposes TRBD1, but this gene call is untestable without DNA. The source of this sequence is a woman aged 45-65 years in good health. The CDR3 loop is CASVEGDYSNQPQHF. The entire variable domain, with the rest obtained from reference TRBV19 and TRBJ1-5, is as follows: DGGITQSPKYLFRKEGQNVTLSCEQNLNHDAMYWYRQDPGQGLRLIYYSQIVNDFQKGDIAEGYSVSREKKESFPLTVTSAQKNPTAFYLCASVEGDYSNQPQHFGDGTRLSIL.